A selection of T cell receptor beta chains follows, all from one sample in a study of cytomegalovirus exposure and HLA in healthy donors. TCRdb's copy holds only in-frame clones and misses some; the assay was immunoSEQ multiplex PCR. The table has 100,000 to 150,000 clones, 70% to 90% seen once. The sample comprised PBMCs. These receptor sequences come from a man younger than 35 in good health and CMV-seropositive. The CDR3 runs from the conserved cysteine through the conserved F or W. D genes are given only for firm matches. Size is stated for part of the rows, as once, few or many counts, or as a class when the clone is expanded.

clone_size	d_call	v_call	j_call	cdr3_aa	cdr3_nt
-	-	TRBV2	TRBJ2-3	CASSPNPAGITDTQYF	TGTGCCAGCAGTCCGAACCCGGCGGGCATAACAGATACGCAGTATTTT
-	TRBD1	TRBV5-6	TRBJ1-6	CASSVGQGFGNSPLHF	TGTGCCAGCAGCGTCGGACAGGGGTTCGGTAATTCACCCCTCCACTTT
once	TRBD1	TRBV19	TRBJ2-1	CASRFTGDRGNNEQFF	TGTGCCAGTCGGTTTACGGGGGACAGGGGAAACAATGAGCAGTTCTTC
-	-	TRBV6-1	TRBJ2-5	CASSEAGARAETQYF	TGTGCCAGCAGTGAAGCAGGGGCCAGGGCAGAGACCCAGTACTTC
-	-	TRBV13	TRBJ1-3	CASTLAGLRNTIYF	TGTGCCAGCACCTTGGCGGGACTCAGAAACACCATATATTTT
-	TRBD2	TRBV7-9	TRBJ2-3	CASSGGGADTQYF	TGTGCCAGCAGCGGCGGGGGGGCTGATACGCAGTATTTT
-	TRBD1	TRBV7-6	TRBJ1-3	CASSLSAGGYNTIYF	TGTGCCAGCAGCTTATCGGCAGGGGGCTATAACACCATATATTTT
few	-	TRBV18	TRBJ1-5	CASSPPGGGPYGGQPQHF	TGTGCCAGCTCACCACCTGGGGGGGGTCCCTATGGGGGGCAGCCCCAGCATTTT
-	TRBD2	TRBV7-3	TRBJ2-7	CASSAGGASGYEQYF	TGTGCCAGCAGCGCCGGGGGGGCGTCTGGGTACGAGCAGTACTTC
once	-	TRBV7-2	TRBJ1-2	CASSTSFNYGYAF	TGTGCCAGCAGCACCAGCTTTAACTATGGCTACGCCTTC
-	TRBD1	TRBV7-9	TRBJ2-5	CASSPGTAQETQYF	TGTGCCAGCAGCCCGGGGACAGCCCAAGAGACCCAGTACTTC
-	-	TRBV5-6	TRBJ2-7	CASSLWGGSEQYF	TGTGCCAGCAGCTTGTGGGGGGGCAGCGAGCAGTACTTC
-	TRBD1	TRBV7-3	TRBJ2-6	CASSLVWTGTGSGANVLTF	TGTGCCAGCAGCTTAGTTTGGACAGGGACGGGCTCTGGGGCCAACGTCCTGACTTTC
-	-	TRBV7-7	TRBJ2-3	CASSSLGPTDTQYF	TGTGCCAGCAGCTCCTTGGGGCCCACAGATACGCAGTATTTT
-	-	TRBV10-3	TRBJ1-3	CAISGSGDGLSGNTIYF	TGTGCCATCAGTGGGAGCGGGGATGGACTGTCTGGAAACACCATATATTTT
-	-	TRBV7-9	TRBJ1-1	CASSLQQGNTEAFF	TGTGCCAGCAGCTTACAACAGGGGAACACTGAAGCTTTCTTT
-	TRBD1	TRBV25-1	TRBJ1-2	CASSEAPIQGAGYTF	TGTGCCAGCAGTGAAGCCCCCATACAGGGGGCGGGCTACACCTTC
-	-	TRBV29-1	TRBJ1-2	CSVLEGYGYTF	TGCAGCGTGCTCGAGGGCTATGGCTACACCTTC
few	-	TRBV28	TRBJ1-2	CASSLRVGSMTGYTF	TGTGCCAGCAGTCTCCGGGTCGGATCTATGACGGGCTACACCTTC
-	TRBD2	TRBV11-2	TRBJ2-1	CASTAPGTSGGPPYNEQFF	TGTGCCAGCACTGCTCCCGGGACTAGCGGGGGACCTCCCTACAATGAGCAGTTCTTC
-	TRBD1	TRBV29-1	TRBJ2-1	CSVEGLQGVNNEQFF	TGCAGCGTCGAGGGGCTTCAGGGGGTTAACAATGAGCAGTTCTTC
-	TRBD2	TRBV6-5	TRBJ2-4	CASSSGDKNIQYF	TGTGCCAGCAGTAGCGGGGACAAAAACATTCAGTACTTC
-	TRBD1	TRBV28	TRBJ1-1	CASSLPGGLNTEAFF	TGTGCCAGCAGTTTGCCAGGGGGCCTGAACACTGAAGCTTTCTTT
-	TRBD1	TRBV6-1	TRBJ1-6	CASSDRDRVHSPLHF	TGTGCCAGCAGTGACCGGGACAGGGTACATTCACCCCTCCACTTT
-	TRBD1	TRBV6-6	TRBJ1-4	CASNSAGQGLVKLFF	TGTGCCAGCAACTCGGCGGGACAGGGTTTAGTGAAACTGTTTTTT
-	-	TRBV19	TRBJ1-6	CASSIWGSSPLHF	TGTGCCAGTAGTATCTGGGGCAGTTCACCCCTCCACTTT
-	TRBD2	TRBV7-6	TRBJ2-5	CASSARGGEQETQYF	TGTGCCAGCAGCGCCCGGGGAGGGGAACAAGAGACCCAGTACTTC
-	-	TRBV10-3	TRBJ1-1	CAISGTGPIMNTEAFF	TGTGCCATCAGCGGAACAGGACCAATTATGAACACTGAAGCTTTCTTT
-	-	TRBV10-1	TRBJ1-2	CASPSKASHREGYTF	TGCGCCAGCCCATCAAAGGCCTCGCACAGGGAGGGCTACACCTTC
-	-	TRBV19	TRBJ1-1	CASSLDVNTEAFF	TGTGCCAGTAGTTTAGACGTGAACACTGAAGCTTTCTTT
-	TRBD1	TRBV2	TRBJ2-7	CASSGTGGAPQYF	TGTGCCAGCAGTGGGACAGGGGGTGCCCCGCAGTACTTC
-	TRBD1	TRBV27	TRBJ1-6	CASRGGGGVGNSPLHF	TGTGCCAGCAGAGGAGGAGGGGGCGTGGGGAATTCACCCCTCCACTTT
-	-	TRBV2	TRBJ2-7	CASLTKYEQYF	TGTGCCAGCCTAACCAAATACGAGCAGTACTTC
-	-	TRBV6-5	TRBJ2-3	CASSYGQGGTYTQYF	TGTGCCAGCAGTTACGGGCAGGGAGGAACATATACGCAGTATTTT
-	-	TRBV5-4	TRBJ2-2	CASTLGANTGELFF	TGTGCCAGCACCCTGGGCGCGAACACCGGGGAGCTGTTTTTT
-	-	TRBV29-1	TRBJ2-1	CSAGPVDNEQFF	TGCAGCGCCGGTCCTGTAGACAATGAGCAGTTCTTC
-	TRBD2	TRBV27	TRBJ2-3	CASRGTRTDTQYF	TGTGCCAGCAGAGGGACTAGGACAGATACGCAGTATTTT
-	-	TRBV10-2	TRBJ2-2	CASSETFSGELFF	TGCGCCAGCAGTGAAACTTTCTCCGGGGAGCTGTTTTTT
-	-	TRBV6-5	TRBJ1-6	CASSQVANSPLHF	TGTGCCAGCAGCCAGGTTGCTAATTCCCCCCTCCACTTT
-	-	TRBV13	TRBJ2-7	CASSPGGRSSYEQYF	TGTGCCAGCAGCCCTGGGGGCAGAAGCTCCTACGAGCAGTACTTC
-	TRBD1	TRBV5-4	TRBJ2-2	CASSLQGALAPGELFF	TGTGCCAGCAGCTTACAGGGGGCGCTGGCTCCCGGGGAGCTGTTTTTT